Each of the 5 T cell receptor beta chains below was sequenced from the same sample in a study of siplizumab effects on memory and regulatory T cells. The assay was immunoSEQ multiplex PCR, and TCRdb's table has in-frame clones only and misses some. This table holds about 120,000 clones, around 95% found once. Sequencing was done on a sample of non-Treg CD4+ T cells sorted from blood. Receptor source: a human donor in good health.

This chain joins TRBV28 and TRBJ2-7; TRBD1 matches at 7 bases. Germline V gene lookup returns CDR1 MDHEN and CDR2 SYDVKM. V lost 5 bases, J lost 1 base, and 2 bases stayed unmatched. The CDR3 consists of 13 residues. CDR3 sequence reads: CASSIQGSYEQYF. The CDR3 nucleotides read TGTGCCAGCAGTATACAGGGGTCCTACGAGCAGTACTTC.

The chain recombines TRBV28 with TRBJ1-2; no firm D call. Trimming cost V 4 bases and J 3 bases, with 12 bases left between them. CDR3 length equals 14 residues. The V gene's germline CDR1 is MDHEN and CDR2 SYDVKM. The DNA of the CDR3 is TGTGCCAGCAGTTCTCAACAGCCCTACTATGGCTACACCTTC. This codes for CASSSQQPYYGYTF.

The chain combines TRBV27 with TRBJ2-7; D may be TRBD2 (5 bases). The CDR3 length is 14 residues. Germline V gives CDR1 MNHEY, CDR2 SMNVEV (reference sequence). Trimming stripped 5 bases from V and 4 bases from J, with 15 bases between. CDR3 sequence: CASSAQARGYEQYF. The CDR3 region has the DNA TGTGCCAGCAGTGCTCAGGCGAGAGGGTACGAGCAGTACTTC.

The CDR3 DNA is TGCGCCAGCAGCCCGCCGGGCGGCAACTATGGCTACACCTTC. As protein: CASSPPGGNYGYTF. The V and J genes are TRBV4-3 and TRBJ1-2; D unresolved. Between the trimmed V and J ends, which lost 4 bases and 2 bases, there was a span of 11 bases. CDR3 length: 14 residues. The germline V gene encodes CDR1 LGHNA and CDR2 YSLEER.

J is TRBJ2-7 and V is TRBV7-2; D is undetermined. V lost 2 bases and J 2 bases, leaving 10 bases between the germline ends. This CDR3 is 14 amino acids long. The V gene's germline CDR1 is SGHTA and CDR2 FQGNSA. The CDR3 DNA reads TGTGCCAGCAGCTTAAGTGTCGGAACCTACGAGCAGTACTTC. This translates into CASSLSVGTYEQYF.